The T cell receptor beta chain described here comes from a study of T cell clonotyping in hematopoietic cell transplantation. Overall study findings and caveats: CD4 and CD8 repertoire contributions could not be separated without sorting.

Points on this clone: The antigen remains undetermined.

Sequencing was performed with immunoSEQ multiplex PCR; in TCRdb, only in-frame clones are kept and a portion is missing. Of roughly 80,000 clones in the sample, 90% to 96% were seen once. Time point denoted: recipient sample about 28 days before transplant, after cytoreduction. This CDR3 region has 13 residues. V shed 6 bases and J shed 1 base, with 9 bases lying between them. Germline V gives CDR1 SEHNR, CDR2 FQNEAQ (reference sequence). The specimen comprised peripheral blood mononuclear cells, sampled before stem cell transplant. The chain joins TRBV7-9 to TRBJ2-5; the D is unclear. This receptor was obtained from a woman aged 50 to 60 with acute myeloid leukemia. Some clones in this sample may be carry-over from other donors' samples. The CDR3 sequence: CASSRAFQETQYF. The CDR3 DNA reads TGTGCCAGCAGTAGGGCGTTCCAAGAGACCCAGTACTTC. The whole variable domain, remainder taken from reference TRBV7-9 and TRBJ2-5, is DTGVSQNPRHKITKRGQNVTFRCDPISEHNRLYWYRQTLGQGPEFLTYFQNEAQLEKSRLLSDRFSAERPKGSFSTLEIQRTEQGDSAMYLCASSRAFQETQYFGPGTRLLVL.